This T cell receptor (beta chain) was sequenced in a study of cytomegalovirus exposure and HLA in healthy donors. Trimming took off 6 bases at V and 8 bases at J, with 13 bases between the two ends. Per germline, CDR1 SNHLY and CDR2 FYNNEI. The CDR3 is made up of 13 amino acids. All donors participated as healthy donors of bone marrow. PCR involved 60 Vbeta and 13 Jbeta primers. Generated by immunoSEQ multiplex PCR, the TCRdb table keeps only in-frame clones and is missing some. Of 200,000 or so clones in the sample, around 83% were seen once. The chain has TRBV2 and TRBJ1-4, with D tentatively TRBD1 (5 bases). This sequence was found in a woman in her forties or fifties in good health and CMV-seropositive. Material: PBMCs. The CDR3 reads CASSSQGDEKLFF. In DNA, the CDR3 is TGTGCCAGCAGCTCCCAGGGCGACGAAAAACTGTTTTTT.